This T cell receptor beta chain was identified in a study of blood T cell repertoires in COVID-19. Generated by immunoSEQ multiplex PCR, the TCRdb table keeps only in-frame clones and is missing some. The repertoire consists of 60,000 to 80,000 clones, with less than 90% occurring once and the leading ten covering around 13%. The CDR3 runs to 16 residues. The germline V gene encodes CDR1 SNHLY and CDR2 FYNNEI. V lost 8 bases and J lost 0; bases outside the gene matches: 11. The receptor was derived from a middle-aged man with COVID-19, enrolled during active disease. The sequencing sample was made of peripheral blood. This chain uses TRBV2 with TRBJ2-3; TRBD2 matches 7 bases. The DNA of the CDR3 is TGTGCCAGCCAAGTTGGTGCTAGCGGTAGCACAGATACGCAGTATTTT. This encodes CASQVGASGSTDTQYF.